The 29 T cell receptor beta chains listed next were all sequenced from one sample in a study of cytomegalovirus exposure and HLA in healthy donors. The study ran its PCR with 60 Vbeta and 13 Jbeta primers. Sequencing was performed with immunoSEQ multiplex PCR; in TCRdb, only in-frame clones are kept and a portion is missing. The repertoire has around 68,000 clones, over 75% of them found once; the top ten carry about 10%. The specimen was PBMCs. The receptors here all came from a female donor in good health and CMV-seronegative.

This clone was picked up one time. The CDR3, as DNA: TGTGCCAGCAGTTACTCGCGGGGATCCTCGCCCCAGCATTTT. Its protein product is CASSYSRGSSPQHF. The rearrangement joins TRBV6-6 to TRBJ1-5; D is unclear. The germline V gene has CDR1 MNHNY and CDR2 SVGAGI (reference sequence). Trimming took 0 bases from V and 9 from J, leaving 12 bases between them. The CDR3 loop spans 14 amino acids.

This rearrangement joins TRBV7-3 to TRBJ2-1, with TRBD2 matching 8 bases. With V trimmed by 2 bases and J by 6 bases, 6 bases remained unmatched. The CDR3 spans 15 residues. Looked up from germline, CDR1 is SGHTA and CDR2 is FQGTGA. CDR3 DNA sequence: TGTGCCAGCAGCTTAGGCGGGGGGAGGTTCAATGAGCAGTTCTTC. This gives the protein CASSLGGGRFNEQFF.

The J gene is TRBJ2-5, the V gene TRBV15; TRBD1 matches at 9 bases. The CDR3 runs to 16 residues. V dropped 3 bases and J dropped 4; count of bases not matched to a gene: 9. Germline V gene data show CDR1 as LNHNV and CDR2 as YYDKDF (reference sequence). The CDR3 coding sequence is TGTGCCACCAGCAGGGGAACAGGGGGCGCAGGAGAGACCCAGTACTTC. Translation: CATSRGTGGAGETQYF.

This chain uses TRBV11-2 with TRBJ2-7, with D perhaps matching TRBD2 (6 bases). The CDR3 loop spans 15 amino acids. Germline CDR1 SGHAT, CDR2 FQNNGV. With 2 bases removed from V and 3 bases from J, the gap between germline ends came to 14 bases. CDR3 DNA: TGTGCCAGCAGCTTAACGAGCGGGCCTAACTACGAGCAGTACTTC. It encodes CASSLTSGPNYEQYF.

A note on this clone: The sample holds other DNA sequences that translate to the same CDR3. The J gene is TRBJ1-1, the V gene TRBV19; 8 bases agree with TRBD1. V was clipped by 2 bases and J by 5 bases; unmatched bases: 4. Germline CDR1 and CDR2: LNHDA and SQIVND (reference sequence). CDR3 length: 14 residues. The chain's CDR3 is CASSIMGQATEAFF. CDR3 sequence (DNA): TGTGCCAGTAGTATAATGGGACAGGCGACTGAAGCTTTCTTT.

This clone was detected a few times. This CDR3 is also generated by other DNA sequences in the sample. This sequence joins TRBV2 and TRBJ2-7; 9 bases match TRBD1. V lost 2 bases to trimming and J lost 3 bases; unmatched junction nucleotides: 2. This CDR3 contains 14 residues. Germline CDR1 reads SNHLY; CDR2 reads FYNNEI. CDR3 DNA: TGTGCCAGCAGTGAACAGGGACAGGGCTACGAGCAGTACTTC. Translation gives CASSEQGQGYEQYF.

The rearrangement joins TRBV28 to TRBJ1-4; 11 bases map to TRBD1. Germline CDR1 and CDR2: MDHEN and SYDVKM. J gave up 7 bases and V 2 bases, and 3 bases lay outside the gene matches. The CDR3 contains 15 residues. CDR3 in DNA: TGTGCCAGCAGTTTAATCGGGACAGGGGGTGAAAAACTGTTTTTT. Residues: CASSLIGTGGEKLFF.

This chain connects TRBV7-8 to TRBJ1-2; D is perhaps TRBD1 (6 bases). This CDR3 region has 15 residues. Trimming left V 5 bases short and J 0 bases short, with 13 bases between. The V gene's germline CDR1 is SGHVS and CDR2 FQNEAQ. As DNA, the CDR3 is TGTGCCAGCAGCATAGGGACATCCGCTAACTATGGCTACACCTTC. This encodes CASSIGTSANYGYTF.

The rearrangement joins TRBV5-1 to TRBJ1-4; D is undetermined. Looked up from germline, CDR1 is SGHRS and CDR2 is YFSETQ. Trimming removed 0 bases from V and 2 bases from J, with 14 bases in between. The CDR3 runs to 17 residues. The CDR3 nucleotides are TGCGCCAGCAGCTTGGTGTCGGGGTTTGCGACTAATGAAAAACTGTTTTTT. Protein: CASSLVSGFATNEKLFF.

The CDR3 region has the DNA TGTGCCAGCAGTGAAGTCCGTTTTAATCAGCCCCAGCATTTT. Translated: CASSEVRFNQPQHF. The gene calls are TRBV6-1 and TRBJ1-5; D gene ambiguous. The germline V and J ends were trimmed by 1 base and 4 bases, with 8 bases remaining between them. The CDR3 has 14 amino acids. Germline values: CDR1 MNHNS, CDR2 SASEGT.

The genes are TRBV7-9 and TRBJ1-1; perhaps TRBD1 as D (6 bases). V lost 4 bases, J lost 1 base, and 10 bases lay in between. The CDR3 contains 14 residues. Per the germline V gene, CDR1 is SEHNR and CDR2 is FQNEAQ (reference sequence). The CDR3 protein is CASSSGQRNTEAFF. The CDR3 DNA sequence: TGTGCCAGCAGCTCCGGACAGAGGAACACTGAAGCTTTCTTT.

V gene TRBV30 combines with J gene TRBJ1-5; 7 bases are a match to TRBD1. This CDR3 comprises 14 residues. Losses at the gene ends were 2 bases for V and 7 bases for J; bases not matched to a gene: 8. Germline CDR1 and CDR2: GTSNPN and SVGIG (reference sequence). CDR3 sequence reads: CAWSLQDRNQPQHF. In DNA, the CDR3 is TGTGCCTGGAGTCTTCAGGACAGGAACCAGCCCCAGCATTTT.

V is TRBV29-1 and J is TRBJ2-5; D call uncertain. The CDR3 is made up of 14 amino acids. Germline CDR1 reads SQVTM; CDR2 reads ANQGSEA. Trimming took 6 bases from V and 1 from J, leaving 15 bases between them. CDR3 loop: CSVPGYGSQETQYF. As DNA, the CDR3 is TGCAGCGTCCCCGGGTATGGCTCCCAAGAGACCCAGTACTTC.

The chain recombines TRBV5-1 with TRBJ2-2; 11 nucleotides match TRBD1. The J segment lost 0 bases and the V segment lost 4 bases, leaving 5 bases of the junction unmatched. CDR3 length: 17 residues. CDR1 SGHRS and CDR2 YFSETQ come from the germline V gene. In DNA form, the CDR3 reads TGCGCCAGCAGCCCTCCGGGACAGGGGGCGAACACCGGGGAGCTGTTTTTT. It is translated as CASSPPGQGANTGELFF.

The chain recombines TRBV25-1 with TRBJ1-1, with D hard to call. The V gene's germline CDR1 is MGHDK and CDR2 SYGVNS. CDR3 length equals 11 residues. The ends were cut back, 9 bases at V and 2 bases at J, with 7 bases in the middle. Written as DNA, the CDR3 is TGTGCCAGTCAGCGAAACACTGAAGCTTTCTTT. It is translated as CASQRNTEAFF. The full variable domain, its missing parts supplied by reference TRBV25-1 and TRBJ1-1, is EADIYQTPRYLVIGTGKKITLECSQTMGHDKMYWYQQDPGMELHLIHYSYGVNSTEKGDLSSESTVSRIRTEHFPLTLESARPSHTSQYLCASQRNTEAFFGQGTRLTVV.

The chain employs TRBV6-1 and TRBJ2-5; 7 bases fit TRBD1. The assigned J gene may be wrong: the sequence end matches TRBJ2-7 better. This CDR3 has 16 residues. Germline CDR1 MNHNS, CDR2 SASEGT. The CDR3: CASSASPRDSSYEQYF. The DNA for the CDR3 is TGTGCCAGCAGTGCCAGCCCCCGGGACAGCTCCTACGAGCAGTACTTC.

The J gene is TRBJ1-5, the V gene TRBV7-2; the D gene is possibly TRBD1 (6 bases). The CDR3 covers 15 residues. Trimming shortened V by 6 bases and J by 3 bases, and 15 bases separated the two germline ends. Germline CDR1 and CDR2: SGHTA and FQGNSA. For the CDR3, the DNA is TGTGCCAGCAGTCCCTGGGAGGGGGACAATCAGCCCCAGCATTTT. Residues: CASSPWEGDNQPQHF.

The chain joins TRBV7-2 to TRBJ2-3; D unclear. Germline CDR1 SGHTA, CDR2 FQGNSA. The CDR3 has 15 amino acids. Trimming removed 5 bases from V and 0 bases from J, with 12 bases in between. CDR3 DNA sequence: TGTGCCAGCAGCCTCCGACGGGTCAGCACAGATACGCAGTATTTT. This encodes CASSLRRVSTDTQYF.

This chain joins TRBV18 and TRBJ1-5; 7 bases line up with TRBD1. The CDR3 sequence is 16 residues long. V trimming: 4 bases; J trimming: 2 bases; junction bases outside the gene matches: 8. Looked up from germline, CDR1 is KGHSH and CDR2 is LQKENI. This CDR3 reads CASSLQGGPRNQPQHF. CDR3 DNA: TGTGCCAGCTCACTTCAGGGGGGCCCCCGCAATCAGCCCCAGCATTTT.

The rearrangement uses TRBV5-6 and TRBJ2-1; TRBD1 matches 7 bases. The trim removed 4 bases at V and 8 bases at J, leaving 3 bases unmatched. The CDR3 sequence is 12 residues long. Germline values: CDR1 SGHDT, CDR2 YYEEEE. The chain's CDR3 is CASSPGQDEQFF. The CDR3 DNA reads as TGTGCCAGCAGCCCCGGACAGGATGAGCAGTTCTTC.

Concerning this clone itself: The same CDR3 can be traced to other DNA sequences in this sample. The chain carries TRBV5-6 and TRBJ1-2; D gene unclear. The CDR3 length is 13 residues. Trimming took 0 bases from V and 4 from J, leaving 7 bases between them. The germline V gene has CDR1 SGHDT and CDR2 YYEEEE. As DNA, the CDR3 is TGTGCCAGCAGCTTGGAACAGATCTATGGCTACACCTTC. Its translation: CASSLEQIYGYTF.

This clone is large within its sample. Other nucleotide sequences in the sample specify the same CDR3. The chain carries TRBV6-4 and TRBJ2-2; D possibly corresponds to TRBD1 (6 bases). CDR1 is MRHNA and CDR2 is SNTAGT in the germline V gene. The CDR3 sequence is 15 residues long. V gave up 0 bases and J gave up 2 bases, with 7 bases separating them. DNA of the CDR3: TGTGCCAGCAGTGACTCGGGACAAAACACCGGGGAGCTGTTTTTT. It translates to CASSDSGQNTGELFF.

V usage is TRBV7-3 and J usage is TRBJ2-2; 11 bases fit TRBD2. Germline assignment: CDR1 SGHTA and CDR2 FQGTGA. V lost 6 bases and J lost 3; bases outside the gene matches: 0. CDR3 size: 14 residues. CDR3 DNA: TGTGCCAGCAGGGGACTAGCGGACACCGGGGAGCTGTTTTTT. As protein: CASRGLADTGELFF.

This sequence joins TRBV5-1 and TRBJ1-1, with TRBD1 matching over 12 bases. V lost 3 bases to trimming and J lost 1 base; unmatched junction nucleotides: 1. Germline-derived CDR1 and CDR2 are SGHRS and YFSETQ. The CDR3 totals 15 residues. CDR3 sequence: CASSWGQGANTEAFF. The CDR3 DNA follows: TGCGCCAGCAGCTGGGGACAGGGGGCGAACACTGAAGCTTTCTTT.

The chain is built from TRBV15 and TRBJ1-5; D perhaps matches TRBD1 (5 bases). CDR1 is LNHNV and CDR2 is YYDKDF in the germline V gene (reference sequence). V gave up 0 bases and J gave up 4 bases, with 16 bases separating them. The CDR3 loop spans 17 amino acids. As DNA, the CDR3 is TGTGCCACCAGCAGAGATAACGGAGCAGGGAATAATCAGCCCCAGCATTTT. As protein: CATSRDNGAGNNQPQHF.

This clone was seen just once. The genes are TRBV2 and TRBJ1-5, with 9 positions matching TRBD1. Germline CDR1 reads SNHLY; CDR2 reads FYNNEI. This CDR3 has 14 residues. V was clipped by 5 bases and J by 5 bases; unmatched bases: 4. The CDR3 loop reads CASSLQGADQPQHF. In DNA form, the CDR3 reads TGTGCCAGCAGTCTACAGGGGGCCGATCAGCCCCAGCATTTT.

V usage is TRBV28 and J usage is TRBJ2-7; 8 bases fit TRBD1. CDR1 is MDHEN and CDR2 is SYDVKM in the germline V gene. V gave up 5 bases and J gave up 4 bases; unmatched junction bases: 16. This CDR3 is 17 amino acids long. CDR3 protein: CASSARDRLIRLYEQYF. For the CDR3, the DNA is TGTGCCAGCAGTGCTCGGGACAGGTTAATCAGGTTATACGAGCAGTACTTC. The complete variable domain, with remaining parts taken from reference TRBV28 and TRBJ2-7, reads DVKVTQSSRYLVKRTGEKVFLECVQDMDHENMFWYRQDPGLGLRLIYFSYDVKMKEKGDIPEGYSVSREKKERFSLILESASTNQTSMYLCASSARDRLIRLYEQYFGPGTRLTVT.

This chain connects TRBV27 to TRBJ1-4, with TRBD1 matching over 9 bases. After removal of 7 bases from V and 4 bases from J, the junction contained 7 bases not matched to a gene. Germline-derived CDR1 and CDR2 are MNHEY and SMNVEV (reference sequence). The CDR3 runs 15 residues. The CDR3 here is CASKPQGALNEKLFF. CDR3 in DNA: TGTGCCAGCAAACCACAGGGGGCTCTTAATGAAAAACTGTTTTTT.

The rearrangement joins TRBV9 to TRBJ2-5; 7 bases are shared with TRBD2. Per the germline V gene, CDR1 is SGDLS and CDR2 is YYNGEE. The CDR3 has 15 amino acids. V lost 3 bases, J lost 4 bases, and 9 bases stayed unmatched. CDR3 protein: CASSAGGSGRETQYF. CDR3 bases: TGTGCCAGCAGCGCGGGAGGTAGCGGCAGAGAGACCCAGTACTTC.